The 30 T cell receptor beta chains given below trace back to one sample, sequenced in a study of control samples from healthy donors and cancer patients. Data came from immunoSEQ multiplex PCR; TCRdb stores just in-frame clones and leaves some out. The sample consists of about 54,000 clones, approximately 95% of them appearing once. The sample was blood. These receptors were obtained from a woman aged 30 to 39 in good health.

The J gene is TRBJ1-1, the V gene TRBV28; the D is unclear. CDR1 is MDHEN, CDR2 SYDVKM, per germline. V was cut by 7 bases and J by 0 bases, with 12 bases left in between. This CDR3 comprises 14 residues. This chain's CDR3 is CASTPVGLNTEAFF. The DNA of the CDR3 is TGTGCCAGCACCCCAGTGGGCCTGAACACTGAAGCTTTCTTT. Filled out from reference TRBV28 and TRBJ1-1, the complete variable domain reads DVKVTQSSRYLVKRTGEKVFLECVQDMDHENMFWYRQDPGLGLRLIYFSYDVKMKEKGDIPEGYSVSREKKERFSLILESASTNQTSMYLCASTPVGLNTEAFFGQGTRLTVV.

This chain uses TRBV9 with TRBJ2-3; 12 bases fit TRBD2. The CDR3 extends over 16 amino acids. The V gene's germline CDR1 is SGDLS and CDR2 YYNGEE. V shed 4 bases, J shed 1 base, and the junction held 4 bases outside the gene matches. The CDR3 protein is CASSPTSGRGTDTQYF. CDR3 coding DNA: TGTGCCAGCAGCCCGACTAGCGGGAGAGGCACAGATACGCAGTATTTT.

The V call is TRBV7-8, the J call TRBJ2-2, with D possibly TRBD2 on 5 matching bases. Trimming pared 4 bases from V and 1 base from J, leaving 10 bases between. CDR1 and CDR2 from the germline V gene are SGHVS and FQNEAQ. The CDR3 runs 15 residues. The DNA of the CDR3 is TGTGCCAGCAGCTCAGAGGGCATGAACACCGGGGAGCTGTTTTTT. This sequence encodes CASSSEGMNTGELFF.

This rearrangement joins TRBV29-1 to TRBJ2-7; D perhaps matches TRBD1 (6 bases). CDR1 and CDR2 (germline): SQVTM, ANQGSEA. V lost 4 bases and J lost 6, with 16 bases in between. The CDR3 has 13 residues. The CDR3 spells CSVGSHGTSEQYF. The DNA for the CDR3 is TGCAGCGTTGGTTCTCACGGGACATCCGAGCAGTACTTC.

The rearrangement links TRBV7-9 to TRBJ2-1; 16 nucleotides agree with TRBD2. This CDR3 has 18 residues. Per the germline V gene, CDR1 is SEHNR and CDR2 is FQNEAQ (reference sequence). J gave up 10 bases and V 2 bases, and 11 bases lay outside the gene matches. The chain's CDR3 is CASSLYRGLAGGPKEQFF. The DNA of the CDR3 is TGTGCCAGCAGCTTATACCGGGGACTAGCGGGAGGGCCCAAGGAGCAGTTCTTC.

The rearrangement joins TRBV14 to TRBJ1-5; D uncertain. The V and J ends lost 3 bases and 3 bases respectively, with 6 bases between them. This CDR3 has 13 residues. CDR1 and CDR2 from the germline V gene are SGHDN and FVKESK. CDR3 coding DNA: TGTGCCAGCAGCCAGGGAATCAATCAGCCCCAGCATTTT. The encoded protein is CASSQGINQPQHF.

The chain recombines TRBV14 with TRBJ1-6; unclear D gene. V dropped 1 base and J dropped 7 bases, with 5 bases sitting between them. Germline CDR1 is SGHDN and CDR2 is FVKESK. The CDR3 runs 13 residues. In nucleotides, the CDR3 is TGTGCCAGCAGCCAAGGGCCCAATTCACCCCTCCACTTT. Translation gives CASSQGPNSPLHF. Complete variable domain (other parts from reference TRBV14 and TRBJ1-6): EAGVTQFPSHSVIEKGQTVTLRCDPISGHDNLYWYRRVMGKEIKFLLHFVKESKQDESGMPNNRFLAERTGGTYSTLKVQPAELEDSGVYFCASSQGPNSPLHFGNGTRLTVT.

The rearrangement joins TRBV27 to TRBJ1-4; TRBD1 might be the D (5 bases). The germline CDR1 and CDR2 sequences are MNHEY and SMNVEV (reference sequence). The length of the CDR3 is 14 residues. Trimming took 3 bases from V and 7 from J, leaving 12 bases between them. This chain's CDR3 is CASSFGAGIEKLFF. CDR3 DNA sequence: TGTGCCAGCAGTTTTGGGGCAGGGATTGAAAAACTGTTTTTT.

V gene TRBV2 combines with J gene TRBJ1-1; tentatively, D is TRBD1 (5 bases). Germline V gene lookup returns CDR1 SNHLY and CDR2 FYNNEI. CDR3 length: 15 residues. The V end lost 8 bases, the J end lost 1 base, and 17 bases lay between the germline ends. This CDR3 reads CASGVTGLRNTEAFF. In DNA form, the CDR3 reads TGTGCCAGCGGGGTTACAGGCTTACGGAACACTGAAGCTTTCTTT.

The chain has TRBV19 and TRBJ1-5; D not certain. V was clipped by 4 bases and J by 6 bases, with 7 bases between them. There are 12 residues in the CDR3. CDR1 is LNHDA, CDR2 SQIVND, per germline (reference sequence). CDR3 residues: CASSRVGQPQHF. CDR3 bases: TGTGCCAGTAGTAGAGTTGGTCAGCCCCAGCATTTT.

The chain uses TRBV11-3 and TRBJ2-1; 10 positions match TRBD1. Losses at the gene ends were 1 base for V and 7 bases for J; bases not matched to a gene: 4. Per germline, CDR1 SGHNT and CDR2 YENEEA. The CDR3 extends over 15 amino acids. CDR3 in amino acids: CASSLGQGAGNEQFF. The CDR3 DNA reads TGTGCCAGCAGCTTAGGACAGGGGGCTGGGAATGAGCAGTTCTTC.

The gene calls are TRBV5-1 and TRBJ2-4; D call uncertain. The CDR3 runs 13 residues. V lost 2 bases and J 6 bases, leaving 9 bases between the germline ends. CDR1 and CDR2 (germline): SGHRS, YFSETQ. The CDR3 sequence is CASSLDVGNIQYF. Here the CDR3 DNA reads TGCGCCAGCAGCTTAGACGTGGGAAACATTCAGTACTTC.

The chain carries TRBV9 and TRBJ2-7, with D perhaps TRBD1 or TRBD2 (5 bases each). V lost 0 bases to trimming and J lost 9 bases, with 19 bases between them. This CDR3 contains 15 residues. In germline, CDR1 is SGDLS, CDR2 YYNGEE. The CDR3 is CASSVGDGGQRTQYF. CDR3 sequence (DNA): TGTGCCAGCAGCGTAGGGGACGGTGGCCAAAGAACGCAGTACTTC.

CDR3 loop: CASGERGSNQPQHF. The CDR3 DNA follows: TGTGCCAGCGGGGAGAGGGGGAGCAATCAGCCCCAGCATTTT. The V gene is TRBV2, the J gene TRBJ1-5; D is possibly TRBD1 (6 bases). Germline loops: CDR1 SNHLY, CDR2 FYNNEI. V lost 8 bases and J lost 1, with 12 bases in between. This CDR3 has 14 residues.

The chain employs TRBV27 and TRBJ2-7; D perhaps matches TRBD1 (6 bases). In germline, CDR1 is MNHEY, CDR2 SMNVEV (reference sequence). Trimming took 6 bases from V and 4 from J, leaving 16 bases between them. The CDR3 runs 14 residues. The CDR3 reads CASRAQGRGYEQYF. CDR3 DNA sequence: TGTGCCAGCAGAGCACAGGGTCGAGGGTACGAGCAGTACTTC.

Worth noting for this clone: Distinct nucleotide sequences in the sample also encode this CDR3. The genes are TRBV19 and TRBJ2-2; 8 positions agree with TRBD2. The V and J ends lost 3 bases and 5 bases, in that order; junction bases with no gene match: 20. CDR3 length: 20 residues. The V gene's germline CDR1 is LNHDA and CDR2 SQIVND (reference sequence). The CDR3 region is CASSIGSGLAGGTGTGELFF. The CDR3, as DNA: TGTGCCAGTAGTATCGGCTCGGGACTCGCGGGAGGAACGGGGACCGGGGAGCTGTTTTTT. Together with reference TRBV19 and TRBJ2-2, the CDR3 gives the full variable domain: DGGITQSPKYLFRKEGQNVTLSCEQNLNHDAMYWYRQDPGQGLRLIYYSQIVNDFQKGDIAEGYSVSREKKESFPLTVTSAQKNPTAFYLCASSIGSGLAGGTGTGELFFGEGSRLTVL.

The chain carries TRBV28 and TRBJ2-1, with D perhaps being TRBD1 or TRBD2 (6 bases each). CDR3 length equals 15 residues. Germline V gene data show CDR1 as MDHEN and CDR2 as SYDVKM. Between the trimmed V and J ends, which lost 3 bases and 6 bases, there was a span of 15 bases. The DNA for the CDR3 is TGTGCCAGCAGTTTCTCGGGGGCAGCTTCCAATGAGCAGTTCTTC. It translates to CASSFSGAASNEQFF. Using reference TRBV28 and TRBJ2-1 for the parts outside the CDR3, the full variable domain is DVKVTQSSRYLVKRTGEKVFLECVQDMDHENMFWYRQDPGLGLRLIYFSYDVKMKEKGDIPEGYSVSREKKERFSLILESASTNQTSMYLCASSFSGAASNEQFFGPGTRLTVL.

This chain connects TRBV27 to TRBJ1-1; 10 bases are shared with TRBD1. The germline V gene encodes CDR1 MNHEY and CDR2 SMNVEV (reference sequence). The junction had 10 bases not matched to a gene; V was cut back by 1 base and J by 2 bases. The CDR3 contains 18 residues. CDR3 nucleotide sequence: TGTGCCAGCAGTTTATTACCCCCGGGACAGGGGAGAAACACTGAAGCTTTCTTT. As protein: CASSLLPPGQGRNTEAFF.

The CDR3: CASTWGANTGELFF. The CDR3 coding sequence is TGTGCCAGCACGTGGGGCGCGAACACCGGGGAGCTGTTTTTT. V and J are TRBV6-5 and TRBJ2-2, with a tentative D call TRBD1 (5 bases). From germline, CDR1 is MNHEY and CDR2 SVGAGI. V dropped 7 bases and J dropped 0 bases, with 9 bases sitting between them. This CDR3 is 14 amino acids long.

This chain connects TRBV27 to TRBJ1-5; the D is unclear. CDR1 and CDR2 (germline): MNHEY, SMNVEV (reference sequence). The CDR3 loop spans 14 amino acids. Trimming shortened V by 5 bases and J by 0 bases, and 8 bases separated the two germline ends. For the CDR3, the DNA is TGTGCCAGCAGTCTAACAAGTAGCAATCAGCCCCAGCATTTT. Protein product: CASSLTSSNQPQHF.

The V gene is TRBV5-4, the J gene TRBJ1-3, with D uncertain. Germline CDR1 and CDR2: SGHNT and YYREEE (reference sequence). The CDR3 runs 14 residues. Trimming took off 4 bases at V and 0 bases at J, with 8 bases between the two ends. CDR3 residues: CASSLGPSGNTIYF. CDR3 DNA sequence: TGTGCCAGCAGCCTTGGCCCCTCTGGAAACACCATATATTTT.

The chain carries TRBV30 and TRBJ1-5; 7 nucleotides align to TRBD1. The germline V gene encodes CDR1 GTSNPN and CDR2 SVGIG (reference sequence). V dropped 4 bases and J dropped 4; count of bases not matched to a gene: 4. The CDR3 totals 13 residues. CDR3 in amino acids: CAWTGGSNQPQHF. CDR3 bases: TGTGCCTGGACAGGGGGATCAAATCAGCCCCAGCATTTT. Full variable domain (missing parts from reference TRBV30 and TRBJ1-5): SQTIHQWPATLVQPVGSPLSLECTVEGTSNPNLYWYRQAAGRGLQLLFYSVGIGQISSEVPQNLSASRPQDRQFILSSKKLLLSDSGFYLCAWTGGSNQPQHFGDGTRLSIL.

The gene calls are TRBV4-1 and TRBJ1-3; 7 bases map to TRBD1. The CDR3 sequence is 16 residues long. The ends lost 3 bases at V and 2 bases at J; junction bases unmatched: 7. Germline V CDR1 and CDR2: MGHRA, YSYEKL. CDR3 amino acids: CASSHEDRRAGNTIYF. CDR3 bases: TGCGCCAGCAGCCACGAGGACAGGAGGGCTGGAAACACCATATATTTT.

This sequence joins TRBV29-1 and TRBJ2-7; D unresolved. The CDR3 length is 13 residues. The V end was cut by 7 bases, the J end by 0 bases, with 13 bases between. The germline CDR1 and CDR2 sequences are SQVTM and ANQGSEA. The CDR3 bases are TGCAGCGCCGAAACTGAGAGCTCCTACGAGCAGTACTTC. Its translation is CSAETESSYEQYF.

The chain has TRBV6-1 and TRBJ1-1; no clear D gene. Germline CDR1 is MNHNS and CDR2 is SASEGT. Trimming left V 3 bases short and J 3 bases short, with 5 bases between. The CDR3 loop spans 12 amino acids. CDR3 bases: TGTGCCAGCAGTGACCCTTACACTGAAGCTTTCTTT. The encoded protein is CASSDPYTEAFF.

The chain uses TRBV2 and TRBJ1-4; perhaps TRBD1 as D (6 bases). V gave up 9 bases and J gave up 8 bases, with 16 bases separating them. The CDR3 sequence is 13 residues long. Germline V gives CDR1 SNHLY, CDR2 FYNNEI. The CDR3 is CASNSGVVEKLFF. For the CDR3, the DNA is TGTGCCAGTAATTCAGGGGTGGTAGAAAAACTGTTTTTT.

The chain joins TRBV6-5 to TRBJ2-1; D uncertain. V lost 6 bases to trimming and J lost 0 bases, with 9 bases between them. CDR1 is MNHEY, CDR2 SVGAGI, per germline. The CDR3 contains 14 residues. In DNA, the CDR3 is TGTGCCAGCAGGCAGCAGACCTCCTACAATGAGCAGTTCTTC. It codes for CASRQQTSYNEQFF.

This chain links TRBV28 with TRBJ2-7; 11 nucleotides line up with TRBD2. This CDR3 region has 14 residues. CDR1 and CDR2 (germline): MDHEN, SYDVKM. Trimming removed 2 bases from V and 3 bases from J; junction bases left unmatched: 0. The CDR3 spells CASSLTSGSYEQYF. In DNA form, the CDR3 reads TGTGCCAGCAGTTTAACTAGCGGGAGCTACGAGCAGTACTTC.

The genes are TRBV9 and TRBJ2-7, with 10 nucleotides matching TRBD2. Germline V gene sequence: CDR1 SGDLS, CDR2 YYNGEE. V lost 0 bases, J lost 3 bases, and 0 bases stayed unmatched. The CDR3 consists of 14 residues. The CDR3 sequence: CASSVVAGGYEQYF. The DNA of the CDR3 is TGTGCCAGCAGCGTAGTAGCGGGGGGCTACGAGCAGTACTTC.

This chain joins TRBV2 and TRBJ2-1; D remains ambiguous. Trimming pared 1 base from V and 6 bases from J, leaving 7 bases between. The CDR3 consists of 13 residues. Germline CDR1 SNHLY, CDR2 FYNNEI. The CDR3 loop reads CASSEEKFNEQFF. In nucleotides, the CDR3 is TGTGCCAGCAGTGAAGAGAAATTCAATGAGCAGTTCTTC.